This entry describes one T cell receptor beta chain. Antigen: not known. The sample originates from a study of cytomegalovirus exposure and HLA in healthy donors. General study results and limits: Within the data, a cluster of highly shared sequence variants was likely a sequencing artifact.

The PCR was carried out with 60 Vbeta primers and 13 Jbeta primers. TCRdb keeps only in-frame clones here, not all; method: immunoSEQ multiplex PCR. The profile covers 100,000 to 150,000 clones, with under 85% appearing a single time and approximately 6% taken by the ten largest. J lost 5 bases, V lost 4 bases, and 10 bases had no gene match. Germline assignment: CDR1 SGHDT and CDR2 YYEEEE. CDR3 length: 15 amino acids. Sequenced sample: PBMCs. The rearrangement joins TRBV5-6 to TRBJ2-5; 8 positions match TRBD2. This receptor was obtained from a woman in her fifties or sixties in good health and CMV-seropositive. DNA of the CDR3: TGTGCCAGCAGCCTCGGGACTAGAACTAGGGAGACCCAGTACTTC. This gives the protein CASSLGTRTRETQYF. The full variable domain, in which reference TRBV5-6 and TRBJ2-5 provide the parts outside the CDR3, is DAGVTQSPTHLIKTRGQQVTLRCSPKSGHDTVSWYQQALGQGPQFIFQYYEEEERQRGNFPDRFSGHQFPNYSSELNVNALLLGDSALYLCASSLGTRTRETQYFGPGTRLLVL.